This T cell receptor beta chain was identified in a study of molecular identifiers for immune sequencing clone quantification. Overall study context: Four portions were sequenced after RNA from approximately 20,000 or 100,000 naive CD8 cells was split five ways in replicates. Study outcomes and limitations: Among roughly 910,000 naive cells, spiked Jurkat TCR RNA from a single cell was reportedly detectable. Among effectors, clones above 20 RNA copies held over 97% of molecules; among naive cells, under 1%.

TCRdb fed the PCR reads into MiXCR, producing one record per CDR3 protein. The sample lists 85,000 to 100,000 distinct CDR3 sequences; 24% were seen once. CDR3 length: 17 residues. The V and J ends lost 0 bases and 1 base, in that order; junction bases with no gene match: 12. The V gene's germline CDR1 is DFQATT and CDR2 SNEGSKA (reference sequence). As concerns this clonotype: The antigen is undetermined.

The genes are TRBV20-1 and TRBJ2-7, with TRBD2 identical over 7 bases. The sequenced sample was naive CD8+ T cells from blood, with Jurkat cell RNA spiked in. Noted subset: FACS-sorted CD8+CD4-CCR7+CD45RA+ naive T cells. This clonotype was obtained from a human donor in good health. Some libraries in this study had Jurkat cell RNA spiked in. The CDR3 bases are TGCAGTGCTAGAGACCTACCTGTTGCTAGCGGTTCCTACGAGCAGTACTTC. This encodes CSARDLPVASGSYEQYF.